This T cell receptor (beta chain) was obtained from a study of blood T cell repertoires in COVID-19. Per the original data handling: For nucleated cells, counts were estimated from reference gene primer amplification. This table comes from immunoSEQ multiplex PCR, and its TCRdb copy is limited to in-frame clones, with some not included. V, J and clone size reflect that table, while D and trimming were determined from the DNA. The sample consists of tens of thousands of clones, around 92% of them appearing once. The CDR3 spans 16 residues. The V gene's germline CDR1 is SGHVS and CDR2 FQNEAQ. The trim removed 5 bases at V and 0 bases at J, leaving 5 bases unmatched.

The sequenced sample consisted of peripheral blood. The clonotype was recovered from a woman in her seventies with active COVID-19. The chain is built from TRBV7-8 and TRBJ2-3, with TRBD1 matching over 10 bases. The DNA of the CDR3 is TGTGCCAGCAGCATCCGACAGGGGGCTAGCACAGATACGCAGTATTTT. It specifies CASSIRQGASTDTQYF.